This entry is about one T cell receptor (beta chain). These data belong to a study of blood T cell repertoires in COVID-19. Assay: immunoSEQ multiplex PCR; the TCRdb copy retains only in-frame clones and omits some. The table has tens of thousands of clones, 80% to 90% seen once. The sample consisted of peripheral blood. The sequence was obtained from a man between 60 and 70 years old with acute or convalescent COVID-19.

CDR3 region: CASSPSGGSVYGYTF. In DNA, the CDR3 is TGTGCCAGCAGCCCTAGTGGGGGGTCCGTCTATGGCTACACCTTC. The chain is built from TRBV11-1 and TRBJ1-2; a weak D match, TRBD1 (5 bases). CDR3 length equals 15 residues. The germline V and J ends were trimmed by 5 bases and 4 bases, with 17 bases remaining between them. Per germline, CDR1 SGHAT and CDR2 FQDESV (reference sequence).